The 13 T cell receptor beta chains below come from one sample, sequenced in a study of blood T cell repertoires in COVID-19. Sequencing was performed with immunoSEQ multiplex PCR; in TCRdb, only in-frame clones are kept and a portion is missing. The data show about 520,000 clones, 80% to 90% seen once. Material for sequencing was peripheral blood. These receptors were taken from a human donor in a cohort sampled during active COVID-19.

V gene TRBV10-3 combines with J gene TRBJ2-2; unclear D gene. This CDR3 has 13 amino acids. The V gene lost 4 bases and the J gene lost 5 bases, with 8 bases spanning the gap. The V gene's germline CDR1 is ENHRY and CDR2 SYGVKD. Written as DNA, the CDR3 is TGTGCCATCAGTGCCCCGGGTACCGGGGAGCTGTTTTTT. This sequence encodes CAISAPGTGELFF.

This clone has only a few counts. The chain joins TRBV19 to TRBJ1-5; 7 positions agree with TRBD1. The length of the CDR3 is 17 residues. CDR1 is LNHDA and CDR2 is SQIVND in the germline V gene (reference sequence). Germline trimming cut 3 bases from V and 0 bases from J; bases unmatched to any gene: 8. CDR3 region: CASSMVMGDSSNQPQHF. As DNA, the CDR3 is TGTGCCAGTAGTATGGTAATGGGGGACAGTAGCAATCAGCCCCAGCATTTT.

The gene calls are TRBV4-2 and TRBJ2-3, with 9 positions matching TRBD2. This CDR3 region has 18 residues. The V segment lost 5 bases and the J segment 2 bases; nucleotides outside the gene matches: 14. Germline loops: CDR1 LGHNA, CDR2 YNFKEQ. The CDR3 protein is CASSSASGRSGNTDTQYF. Here the CDR3 DNA reads TGTGCCAGCAGCTCGGCCAGCGGGAGGTCGGGGAACACAGATACGCAGTATTTT.

The chain carries TRBV28 and TRBJ1-2, with unresolved D. V was trimmed by 6 bases and J by 2 bases, leaving 13 bases between them. This CDR3 has 14 residues. In germline, CDR1 is MDHEN, CDR2 SYDVKM. The CDR3, as DNA: TGTGCCAGCAGCTACAGAGCAGGAAACTATGGCTACACCTTC. The encoded protein is CASSYRAGNYGYTF.

This clone was seen just once. The chain carries TRBV27 and TRBJ2-1; 10 bases fit TRBD2. CDR1 and CDR2 from the germline V gene are MNHEY and SMNVEV (reference sequence). V dropped 4 bases and J dropped 8; count of bases not matched to a gene: 8. The CDR3 totals 15 residues. The CDR3 DNA is TGTGCCAGCAGTTCCCCCCCCAGCGGGAGGGATGAGCAGTTCTTC. Its protein product is CASSSPPSGRDEQFF.

The chain carries TRBV18 and TRBJ1-1; D uncertain. Looked up from germline, CDR1 is KGHSH and CDR2 is LQKENI. CDR3 length equals 11 residues. The germline V and J ends were trimmed by 8 bases and 8 bases, with 12 bases remaining between them. CDR3 DNA sequence: TGTGCCAGCAAAGGCGAGGCCGAAGCTTTCTTT. Amino acids: CASKGEAEAFF.

The rearrangement joins TRBV2 to TRBJ1-1, with D possibly being TRBD1 (6 bases). The CDR3 is made up of 15 amino acids. Looked up from germline, CDR1 is SNHLY and CDR2 is FYNNEI. Trimming pared 5 bases from V and 2 bases from J, leaving 15 bases between. The CDR3 bases are TGTGCCAGCAGTTCCTCGACAGGCCTTAACACTGAAGCTTTCTTT. Protein: CASSSSTGLNTEAFF. Together with reference TRBV2 and TRBJ1-1, the CDR3 gives the full variable domain: EPEVTQTPSHQVTQMGQEVILRCVPISNHLYFYWYRQILGQKVEFLVSFYNNEISEKSEIFDDQFSVERPDGSNFTLKIRSTKLEDSAMYFCASSSSTGLNTEAFFGQGTRLTVV.

The V call is TRBV6-5, the J call TRBJ2-7; possible D gene TRBD1, 6 bases. V was shortened by 6 bases and J by 6 bases, with 15 bases between the two germline ends. CDR3 size: 13 residues. The V gene's germline CDR1 is MNHEY and CDR2 SVGAGI. The DNA for the CDR3 is TGTGCCAGCAGGCCCAACAGGGCCGGCGAGCAGTACTTC. Translation: CASRPNRAGEQYF.

This clone turned up a few times. This rearrangement joins TRBV9 to TRBJ2-6; D ambiguous. The V gene lost 0 bases and the J gene lost 0 bases, with 10 bases spanning the gap. Germline-derived CDR1 and CDR2 are SGDLS and YYNGEE. The CDR3 spans 17 residues. CDR3 amino acids: CASSVAHSSSGANVLTF. The CDR3 coding sequence is TGTGCCAGCAGCGTAGCTCATTCCAGCTCTGGGGCCAACGTCCTGACTTTC.

This clone was counted between two and nine times. This chain uses TRBV5-1 with TRBJ2-5; D perhaps matches TRBD2 (6 bases). The germline V gene has CDR1 SGHRS and CDR2 YFSETQ. The V end was cut by 0 bases, the J end by 4 bases, with 13 bases between. The CDR3 totals 15 residues. In DNA form, the CDR3 reads TGCGCCAGCAGCTTGGAAGCCGGGGGTCGAGAGACCCAGTACTTC. Its protein product is CASSLEAGGRETQYF. The full variable domain, with the rest looked up from reference TRBV5-1 and TRBJ2-5, is KAGVTQTPRYLIKTRGQQVTLSCSPISGHRSVSWYQQTPGQGLQFLFEYFSETQRNKGNFPGRFSGRQFSNSRSEMNVSTLELGDSALYLCASSLEAGGRETQYFGPGTRLLVL.

The chain joins TRBV7-8 to TRBJ1-2; D remains ambiguous. Germline V gene lookup returns CDR1 SGHVS and CDR2 FQNEAQ. There are 15 residues in the CDR3. The V and J ends lost 1 base and 8 bases respectively, with 17 bases between them. The CDR3 loop is CASSLVSQYSWGYTF. DNA for the CDR3: TGTGCCAGCAGCTTAGTTTCACAATATTCTTGGGGCTACACCTTC.

V and J are TRBV6-4 and TRBJ1-1; no definite D call. Germline CDR1 is MRHNA and CDR2 is SNTAGT. CDR3 length: 16 residues. Between the trimmed V and J ends, which lost 3 bases and 3 bases, there was a span of 17 bases. DNA for the CDR3: TGTGCCAGCAGTGAACCCCTTGACACCCCGGACACTGAAGCTTTCTTT. Protein: CASSEPLDTPDTEAFF.

This clone was seen a handful of times. The chain recombines TRBV7-3 with TRBJ2-2; D ambiguous. From germline, CDR1 is SGHTA and CDR2 FQGTGA. CDR3 length: 16 amino acids. V dropped 5 bases and J dropped 1 base, with 14 bases sitting between them. In DNA form, the CDR3 reads TGTGCCAGCAGCATGAGGAAAGGTCGGAACACCGGGGAGCTGTTTTTT. This translates into CASSMRKGRNTGELFF.